Sequencing of this T cell receptor beta chain was carried out in a study of blood T cell repertoires in COVID-19. Study in general: PBMCs, B-cell-depleted T cells, or T cells were the source of the cDNA or gDNA that made up the material.

Original processing notes: Cell counts per sample came from amplifying reference gene primers. Clones were sequenced by immunoSEQ multiplex PCR, and TCRdb holds only the in-frame ones, with some missing. The D gene and trimming were derived from the DNA, and the V and J assignments and clone size from that table. The sample lists roughly 250,000 clones, nearly 90% occurring once. Between the trimmed V and J ends, which lost 4 bases and 6 bases, there was a span of 4 bases. CDR1 and CDR2 from the germline V gene are GTSNPN and SVGIG (reference sequence). CDR3 length equals 11 residues. In its sample, this clone was seen once.

This rearrangement joins TRBV30 to TRBJ1-6; no clear D gene. This receptor was obtained from a woman between 40 and 50 years old who had recovered from COVID-19. The sample comprised peripheral blood. The CDR3 bases are TGTGCCTGGAACGGTAATTCACCCCTCCACTTT. This gives the protein CAWNGNSPLHF.